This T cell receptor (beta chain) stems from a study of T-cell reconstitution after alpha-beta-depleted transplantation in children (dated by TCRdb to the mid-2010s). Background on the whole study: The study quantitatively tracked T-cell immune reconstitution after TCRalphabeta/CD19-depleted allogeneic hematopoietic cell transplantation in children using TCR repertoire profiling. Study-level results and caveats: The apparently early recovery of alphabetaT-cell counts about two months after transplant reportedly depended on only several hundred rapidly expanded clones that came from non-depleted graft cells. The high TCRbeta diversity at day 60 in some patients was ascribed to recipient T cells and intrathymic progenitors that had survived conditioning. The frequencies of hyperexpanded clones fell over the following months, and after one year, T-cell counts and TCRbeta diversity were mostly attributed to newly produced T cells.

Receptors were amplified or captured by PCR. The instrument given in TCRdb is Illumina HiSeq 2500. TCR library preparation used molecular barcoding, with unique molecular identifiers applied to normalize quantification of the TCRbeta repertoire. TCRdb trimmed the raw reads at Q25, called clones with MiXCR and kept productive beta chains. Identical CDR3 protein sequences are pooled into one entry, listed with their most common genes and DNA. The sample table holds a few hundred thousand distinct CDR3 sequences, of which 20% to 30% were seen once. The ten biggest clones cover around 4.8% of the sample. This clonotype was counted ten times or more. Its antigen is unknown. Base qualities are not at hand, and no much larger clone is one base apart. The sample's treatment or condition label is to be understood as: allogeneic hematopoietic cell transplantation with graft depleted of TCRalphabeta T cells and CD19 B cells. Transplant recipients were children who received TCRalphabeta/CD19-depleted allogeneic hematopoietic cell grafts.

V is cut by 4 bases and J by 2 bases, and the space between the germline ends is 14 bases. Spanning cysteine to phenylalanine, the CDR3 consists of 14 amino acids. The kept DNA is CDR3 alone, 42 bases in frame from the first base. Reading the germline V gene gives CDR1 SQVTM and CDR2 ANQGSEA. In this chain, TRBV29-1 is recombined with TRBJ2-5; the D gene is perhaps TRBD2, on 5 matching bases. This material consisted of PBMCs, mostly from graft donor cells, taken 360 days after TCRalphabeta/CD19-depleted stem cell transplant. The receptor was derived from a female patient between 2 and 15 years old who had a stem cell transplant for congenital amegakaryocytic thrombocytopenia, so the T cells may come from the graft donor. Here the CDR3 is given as CSVVPGTSQETQYF. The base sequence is TGCAGCGTTGTTCCGGGAACTTCTCAAGAGACCCAGTACTTC. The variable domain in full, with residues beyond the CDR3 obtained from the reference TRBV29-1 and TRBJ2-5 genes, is SAVISQKPSRDICQRGTSLTIQCQVDSQVTMMFWYRQQPGQSLTLIATANQGSEATYESGFVIDKFPISRPNLTFSTLTVSNMSPEDSSIYLCSVVPGTSQETQYFGPGTRLLVL.